This TCR beta chain was profiled in a study of blood T cells in healthy people across ages (dated by TCRdb to the mid-2010s). With respect to the entire study: In model experiments, roughly one uniquely barcoded TCR beta cDNA molecule per two T cells was captured by template switching. Age-related changes in TCR beta repertoire diversity were measured in the study by deep sequencing normalized with unique cDNA molecular identifiers. Donors were grouped into four age groups: young (average approximately 16 years), middle-aged (around 39), aged (approximately 67) and long-lived (approximately 82). To avoid experimental bias, donors of different ages were distributed randomly across sequencing lanes. The study analyzed two additional independent replicas of 1 million unique cDNA reads from the same blood draw for two donors, one aged 18 to 30 and one aged 80 or older.

Library construction relied on 5' RACE. Sequencing took place on an Illumina HiSeq 2500. The second PCR ran for roughly 6 to 11 cycles and used a J-beta primer mix along with a sample-barcoded 5' primer. A template-switch 5' adaptor carrying 12 random nucleotides introduced a unique molecular identifier onto each TCR beta cDNA molecule. Each sample yielded at least 2.5 million CDR3-containing paired-end reads. The Mint cDNA synthesis kit, primed by a TRBC-specific oligonucleotide, was used to synthesize first-strand cDNA from all RNA. Following uracil-DNA glycosylase treatment, a first 18-cycle PCR with universal primers M1SS and BC2_uni_R was performed on all cDNA. Processing in the source paper ran as follows. Each sample was normalized by randomly selecting 1 million high-quality reads, each carrying a distinct molecular identifier. Instead of being binned into consensus sequences, reads with shared molecular identifiers were discarded. MiTCR, set to a Q25 quality threshold and the strictest error-elimination algorithm, was used for CDR3 identification, clonotype clustering and error correction. Lower-bound total TCR beta diversity was estimated with a nonparametric unseen species model using Euler transformation. Clones were called with MiXCR by TCRdb after fastp trimmed the public reads at Q25, and only in-frame beta chains were retained. Each CDR3 protein appears once, grouped with its most common genes and DNA. TCRdb's processing, not the authors' own work, is the source of the V and J calls. The sample yields about 770,000 distinct CDR3 sequences; approximately 44% were counted once. Around 18% of the sample is in the top ten clones.

Donors were 39 systemically healthy Caucasian individuals from Russia aged roughly 6 to 100 years. Each donor gave 8 to 10 milliliters of peripheral blood, drawn into EDTA-treated Vacutainer tubes. Ficoll-Paque density-gradient centrifugation was used to isolate PBMCs, with at least 6.5 million per sample. Trizol reagent was used to extract total RNA from PBMCs, with at least 6 micrograms per sample. For every donor, an aliquot of PBMCs went through flow cytometry to measure the percentages of naive CD45RAhigh/CD27high T cells. The research as a whole found: The CMV infection status of donors was not known, potentially confounding age-related changes in expanded clonotypes. The long-lived group showed more naive CD4+ T cells, fewer expanded clones and increased TCR diversity than the aged group, suggesting age selection. As age increased, observed TCR beta diversity per million T cells dropped in a roughly linear way, and a significant reduction was already evident by age approximately 40. Estimates of total diversity based on one million sequenced T cells were regarded as lower bounds and as underestimates. Because profiling used bulk unsorted PBMCs, naive and antigen-experienced compartments could not be compared conclusively. The percentage of naive T cells measured by flow cytometry correlated strongly with observed TCR beta diversity.

This clonotype was detected ten times or more. It lacks a known antigen. No much larger clone exists at a distance of one base, and base qualities are not known. The source of this sequence is a man aged 60 to 69 in good health. Sequenced sample: blood.

The base sequence is TGCAGCGTTGAGGGACAGTATACCTACGAGCAGTACTTC. Translated, it reads CSVEGQYTYEQYF. The rearranged chain carries TRBV29-1 and TRBJ2-7; a stretch of 7 junction bases matches TRBD1. The CDR1 and CDR2 encoded by the germline V gene are SQVTM and ANQGSEA. The CDR3 numbers 13 residues from cysteine through phenylalanine. Of all the DNA, just the CDR3 is kept, 39 bases in frame from base 1. Compared with germline, V lacks 3 bases and J lacks 2 bases; bases without a gene match: 4.